Sequencing of this T cell receptor (beta chain) was carried out in a study of blood T cell repertoires in COVID-19. Profiled with immunoSEQ multiplex PCR; TCRdb holds only in-frame clones, not every one. The data show about 56,000 clones, approximately 91% seen once. This clone was seen a few times. Trimming shortened V by 0 bases and J by 0 bases, and 3 bases separated the two germline ends. The germline V gene encodes CDR1 SGHTA and CDR2 FQGTGA. This CDR3 comprises 14 residues. The J gene is TRBJ2-1, the V gene TRBV7-3; D is unresolved. Sequencing was carried out using peripheral blood. This clonotype was obtained from a man aged 50-60 years with active COVID-19. The CDR3 sequence is CASSLTSSYNEQFF. CDR3 nucleotide sequence: TGTGCCAGCAGCTTAACGAGCTCCTACAATGAGCAGTTCTTC.